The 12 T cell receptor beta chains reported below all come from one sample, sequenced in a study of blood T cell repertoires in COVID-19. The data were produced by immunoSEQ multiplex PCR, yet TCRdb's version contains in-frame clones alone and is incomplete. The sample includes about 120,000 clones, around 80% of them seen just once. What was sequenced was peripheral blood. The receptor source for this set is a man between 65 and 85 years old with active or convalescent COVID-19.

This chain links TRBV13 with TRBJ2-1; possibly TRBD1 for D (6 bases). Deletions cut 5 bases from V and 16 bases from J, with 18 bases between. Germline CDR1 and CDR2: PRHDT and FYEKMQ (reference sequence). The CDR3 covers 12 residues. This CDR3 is CASSPQQGPLFF. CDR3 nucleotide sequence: TGTGCCAGCAGCCCGCAACAGGGCCCGCTATTCTTC.

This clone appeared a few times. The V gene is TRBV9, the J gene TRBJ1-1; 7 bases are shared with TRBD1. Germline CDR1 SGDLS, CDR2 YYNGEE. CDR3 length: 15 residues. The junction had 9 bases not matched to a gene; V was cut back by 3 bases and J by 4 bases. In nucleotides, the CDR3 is TGTGCCAGCAGCGGACGACAGGGAGGAGGCACTGAAGCTTTCTTT. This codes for CASSGRQGGGTEAFF.

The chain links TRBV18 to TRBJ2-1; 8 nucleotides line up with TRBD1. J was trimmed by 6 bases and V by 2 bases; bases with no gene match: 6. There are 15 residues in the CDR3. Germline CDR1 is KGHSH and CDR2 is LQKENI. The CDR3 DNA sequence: TGTGCCAGCTCACCAGGGCAGGGGGCCAGCAATGAGCAGTTCTTC. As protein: CASSPGQGASNEQFF.

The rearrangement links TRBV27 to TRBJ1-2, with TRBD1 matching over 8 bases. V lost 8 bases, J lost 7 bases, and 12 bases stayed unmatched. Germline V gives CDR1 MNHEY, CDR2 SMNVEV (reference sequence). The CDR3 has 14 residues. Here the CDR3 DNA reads TGTGCCAGCGGACGCCCCGGACAGGGAGCTGGCTACACCTTC. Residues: CASGRPGQGAGYTF.

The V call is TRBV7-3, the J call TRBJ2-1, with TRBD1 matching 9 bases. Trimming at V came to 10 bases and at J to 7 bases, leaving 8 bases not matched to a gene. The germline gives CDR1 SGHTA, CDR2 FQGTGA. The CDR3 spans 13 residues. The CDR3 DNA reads TGTGCCACAAGTCGGGACAGGGATAATGAGCAGTTCTTC. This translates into CATSRDRDNEQFF. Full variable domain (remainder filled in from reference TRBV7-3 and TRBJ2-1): GAGVSQTPSNKVTEKGKYVELRCDPISGHTALYWYRQSLGQGPEFLIYFQGTGAADDSGLPNDRFFAVRPEGSVSTLKIQRTERGDSAVYLCATSRDRDNEQFFGPGTRLTVL.

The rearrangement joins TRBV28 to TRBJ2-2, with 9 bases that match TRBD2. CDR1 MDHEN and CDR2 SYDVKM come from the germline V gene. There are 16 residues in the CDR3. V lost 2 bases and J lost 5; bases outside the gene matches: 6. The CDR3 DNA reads TGTGCCAGCAGTTTACCAGCGGGAGGAGGTACCGGGGAGCTGTTTTTT. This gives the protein CASSLPAGGGTGELFF.

The CDR3 here is CASSPGQVGVPQHF. CDR3 sequence (DNA): TGTGCCAGCAGCCCGGGACAGGTTGGGGTGCCCCAGCATTTT. The V and J genes are TRBV6-5 and TRBJ1-5; TRBD1 matches at 8 bases. Trimming cost V 6 bases and J 9 bases; bases outside gene matches: 10. Germline CDR1 reads MNHEY; CDR2 reads SVGAGI. The CDR3 loop spans 14 amino acids.

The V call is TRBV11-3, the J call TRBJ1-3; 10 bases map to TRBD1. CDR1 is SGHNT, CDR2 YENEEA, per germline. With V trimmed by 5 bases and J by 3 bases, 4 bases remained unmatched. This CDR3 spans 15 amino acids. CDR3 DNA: TGTGCCAGCAGCCAACGGACAGGGGGTGGAAACACCATATATTTT. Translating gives CASSQRTGGGNTIYF. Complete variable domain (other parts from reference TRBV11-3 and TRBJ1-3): EAGVVQSPRYKIIEKKQPVAFWCNPISGHNTLYWYLQNLGQGPELLIRYENEEAVDDSQLPKDRFSAERLKGVDSTLKIQPAELGDSAVYLCASSQRTGGGNTIYFGEGSWLTVV.

This CDR3 is CASSQEAPRLYNEQFF. In nucleotides, the CDR3 is TGCGCCAGCAGCCAAGAGGCGCCCAGACTTTACAATGAGCAGTTCTTC. The chain employs TRBV4-3 and TRBJ2-1; D not resolved. Germline V gives CDR1 LGHNA, CDR2 YSLEER. The CDR3 has 16 amino acids. V was cut by 0 bases and J by 4 bases, with 13 bases left in between.

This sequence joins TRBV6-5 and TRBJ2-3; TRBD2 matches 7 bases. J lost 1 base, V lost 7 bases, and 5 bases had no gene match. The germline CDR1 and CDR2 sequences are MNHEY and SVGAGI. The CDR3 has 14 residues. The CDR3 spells CASTGRWGTDTQYF. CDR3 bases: TGTGCCAGCACCGGGAGGTGGGGCACAGATACGCAGTATTTT.

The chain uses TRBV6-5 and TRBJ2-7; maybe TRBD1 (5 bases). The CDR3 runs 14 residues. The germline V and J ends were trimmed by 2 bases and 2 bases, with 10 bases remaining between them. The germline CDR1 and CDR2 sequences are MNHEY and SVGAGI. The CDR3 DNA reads TGTGCCAGCAGTTACACCCGACAGACCTACGAGCAGTACTTC. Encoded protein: CASSYTRQTYEQYF.

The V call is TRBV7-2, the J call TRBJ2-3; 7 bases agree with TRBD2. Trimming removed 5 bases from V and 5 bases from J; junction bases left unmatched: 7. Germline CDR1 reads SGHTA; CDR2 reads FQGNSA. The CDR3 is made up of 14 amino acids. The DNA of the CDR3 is TGTGCCAGCAGCCGGAGCGGGGTCTTAGATACGCAGTATTTT. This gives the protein CASSRSGVLDTQYF.